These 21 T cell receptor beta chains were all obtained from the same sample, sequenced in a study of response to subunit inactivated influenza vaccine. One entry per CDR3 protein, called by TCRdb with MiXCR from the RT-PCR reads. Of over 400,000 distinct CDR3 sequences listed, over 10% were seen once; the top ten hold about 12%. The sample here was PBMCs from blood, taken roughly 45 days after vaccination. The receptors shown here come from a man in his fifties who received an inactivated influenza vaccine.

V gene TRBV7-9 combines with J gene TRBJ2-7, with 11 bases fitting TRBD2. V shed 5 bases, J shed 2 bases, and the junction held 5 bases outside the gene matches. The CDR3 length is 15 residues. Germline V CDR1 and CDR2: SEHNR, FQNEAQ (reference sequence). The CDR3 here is CASSPPTSGTYEQYF. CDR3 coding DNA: TGTGCCAGCAGCCCGCCGACTAGCGGGACCTACGAGCAGTACTTC.

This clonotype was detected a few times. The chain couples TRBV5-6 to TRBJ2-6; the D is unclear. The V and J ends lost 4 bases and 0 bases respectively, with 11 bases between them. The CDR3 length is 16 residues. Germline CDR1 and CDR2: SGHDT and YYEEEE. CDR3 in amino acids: CASSVVLSSGANVLTF. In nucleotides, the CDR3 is TGTGCCAGCAGCGTGGTTTTGAGCTCTGGGGCCAACGTCCTGACTTTC.

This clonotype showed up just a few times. The CDR3: CASSLFGWGGGETQYF. The CDR3 coding sequence is TGTGCCAGCAGCCTCTTTGGTTGGGGAGGAGGAGAGACCCAGTACTTC. The chain recombines TRBV14 with TRBJ2-5; D is perhaps TRBD2 (6 bases). Trimming pared 4 bases from V and 4 bases from J, leaving 19 bases between. Germline V gives CDR1 SGHDN, CDR2 FVKESK. The length of the CDR3 is 16 residues.

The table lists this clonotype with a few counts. Written as DNA, the CDR3 is TGTGCCAGCAGTTTAGGGGGAGGTATGACTGAAGCTTTCTTT. Amino acids: CASSLGGGMTEAFF. This chain joins TRBV12-3 or TRBV12-4 and TRBJ1-1, with D unresolved. Deletions cut 1 base from V and 5 bases from J, with 11 bases between. The CDR3 is 14 amino acids.

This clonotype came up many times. CDR3 in DNA: TGCAGTGCTAGAGAGACAGCGAACACTGAAGCTTTCTTT. This encodes CSARETANTEAFF. The rearrangement links TRBV20-1 to TRBJ1-1; D is possibly TRBD1 (5 bases). The CDR3 loop spans 13 amino acids. The germline CDR1 and CDR2 sequences are DFQATT and SNEGSKA (reference sequence). V lost 0 bases and J lost 1, with 6 bases in between.

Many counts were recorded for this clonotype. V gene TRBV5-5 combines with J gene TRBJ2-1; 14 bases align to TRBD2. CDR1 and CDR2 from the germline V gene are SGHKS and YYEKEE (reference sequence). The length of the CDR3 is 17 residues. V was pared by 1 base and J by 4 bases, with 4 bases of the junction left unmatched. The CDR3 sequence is CASSLSTSGGGYNEQFF. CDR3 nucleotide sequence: TGTGCCAGCAGCTTGTCGACTAGCGGGGGGGGTTACAATGAGCAGTTCTTC.

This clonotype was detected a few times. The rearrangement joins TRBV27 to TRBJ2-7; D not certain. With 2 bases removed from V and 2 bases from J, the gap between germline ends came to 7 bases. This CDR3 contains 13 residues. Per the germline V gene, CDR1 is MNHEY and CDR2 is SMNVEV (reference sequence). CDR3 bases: TGTGCCAGCAGTTTACAGCTCGCCTACGAGCAGTACTTC. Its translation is CASSLQLAYEQYF.

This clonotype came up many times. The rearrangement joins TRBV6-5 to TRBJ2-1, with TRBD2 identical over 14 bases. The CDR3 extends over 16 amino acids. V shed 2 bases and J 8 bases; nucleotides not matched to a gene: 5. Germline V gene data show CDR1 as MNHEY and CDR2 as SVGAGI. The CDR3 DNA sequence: TGTGCCAGCAGTTACACAGGACTAGCGGGGGGAGATGAGCAGTTCTTC. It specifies CASSYTGLAGGDEQFF.

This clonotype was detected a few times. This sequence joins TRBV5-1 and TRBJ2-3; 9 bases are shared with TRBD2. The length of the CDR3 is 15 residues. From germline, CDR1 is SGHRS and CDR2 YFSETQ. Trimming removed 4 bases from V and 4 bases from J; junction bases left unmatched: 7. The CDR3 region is CASSTELAGSDTQYF. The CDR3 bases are TGCGCCAGCAGCACGGAACTAGCGGGCTCAGATACGCAGTATTTT.

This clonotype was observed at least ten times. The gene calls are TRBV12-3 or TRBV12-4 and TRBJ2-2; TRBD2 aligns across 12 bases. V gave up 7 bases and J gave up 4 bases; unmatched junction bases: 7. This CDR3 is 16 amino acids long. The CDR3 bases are TGTGCCAGCACTTCATCGGGACTAGCGGGCACCGGGGAGCTGTTTTTT. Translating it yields CASTSSGLAGTGELFF.

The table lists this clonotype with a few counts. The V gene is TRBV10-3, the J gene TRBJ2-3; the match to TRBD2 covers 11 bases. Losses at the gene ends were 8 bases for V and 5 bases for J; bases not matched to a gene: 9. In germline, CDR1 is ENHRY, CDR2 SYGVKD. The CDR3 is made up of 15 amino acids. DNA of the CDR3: TGTGCCATCGGAGTAGCGGGAGGGCTGGTAGATACGCAGTATTTT. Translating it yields CAIGVAGGLVDTQYF.

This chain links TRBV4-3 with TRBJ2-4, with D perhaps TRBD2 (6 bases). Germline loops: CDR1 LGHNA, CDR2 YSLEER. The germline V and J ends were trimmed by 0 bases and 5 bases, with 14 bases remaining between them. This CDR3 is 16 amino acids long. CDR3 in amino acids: CASSQDRRGHENIQYF. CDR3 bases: TGCGCCAGCAGCCAAGATCGGAGGGGCCACGAAAACATTCAGTACTTC.

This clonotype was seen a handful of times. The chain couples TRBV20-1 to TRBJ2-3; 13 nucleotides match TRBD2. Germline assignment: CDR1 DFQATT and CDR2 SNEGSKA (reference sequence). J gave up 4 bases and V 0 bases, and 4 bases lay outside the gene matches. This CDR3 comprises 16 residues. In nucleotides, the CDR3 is TGCAGTGCTAGAGACACTAGCGGGAGGGGGGCAGATACGCAGTATTTT. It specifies CSARDTSGRGADTQYF.

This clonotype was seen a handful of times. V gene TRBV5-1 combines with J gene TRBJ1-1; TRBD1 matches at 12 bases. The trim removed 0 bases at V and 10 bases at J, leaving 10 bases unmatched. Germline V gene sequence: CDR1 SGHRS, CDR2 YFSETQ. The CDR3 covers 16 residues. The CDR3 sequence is CASSLGDGTGGLSAFF. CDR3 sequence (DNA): TGCGCCAGCAGCTTGGGGGACGGGACAGGGGGCTTATCAGCTTTCTTT.

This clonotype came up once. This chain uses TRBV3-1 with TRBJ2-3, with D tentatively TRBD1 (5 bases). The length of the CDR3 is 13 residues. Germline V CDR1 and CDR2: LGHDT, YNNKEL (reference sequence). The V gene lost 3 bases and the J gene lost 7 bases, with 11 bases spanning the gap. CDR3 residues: CASSQQGAYTQYF. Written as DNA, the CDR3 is TGTGCCAGCAGCCAGCAGGGTGCCTATACGCAGTATTTT.

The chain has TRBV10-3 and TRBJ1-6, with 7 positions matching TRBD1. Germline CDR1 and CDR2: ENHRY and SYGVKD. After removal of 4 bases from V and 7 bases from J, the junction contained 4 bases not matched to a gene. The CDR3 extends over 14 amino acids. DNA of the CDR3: TGTGCCATCAGTGTAGGGACAGCCAATTCACCCCTCCACTTT. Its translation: CAISVGTANSPLHF.

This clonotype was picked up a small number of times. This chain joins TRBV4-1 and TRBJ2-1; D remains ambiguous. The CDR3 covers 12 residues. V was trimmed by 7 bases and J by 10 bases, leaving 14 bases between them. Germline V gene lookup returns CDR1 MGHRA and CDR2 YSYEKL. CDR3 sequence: CASISPRREQFF. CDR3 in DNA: TGCGCCAGCATCAGTCCTCGCCGGGAGCAGTTCTTC.

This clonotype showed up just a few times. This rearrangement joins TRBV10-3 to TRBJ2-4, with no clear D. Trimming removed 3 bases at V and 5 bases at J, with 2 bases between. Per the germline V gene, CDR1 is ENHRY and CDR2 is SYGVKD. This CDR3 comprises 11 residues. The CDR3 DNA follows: TGTGCCATCAGTGATGAAAACATTCAGTACTTC. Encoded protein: CAISDENIQYF.

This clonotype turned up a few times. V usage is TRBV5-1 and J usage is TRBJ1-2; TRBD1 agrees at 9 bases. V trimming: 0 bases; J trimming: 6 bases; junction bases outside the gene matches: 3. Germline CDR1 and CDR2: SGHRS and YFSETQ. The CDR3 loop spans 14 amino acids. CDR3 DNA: TGCGCCAGCAGCTTGGGGGACAGGGCTCATGGCTACACCTTC. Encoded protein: CASSLGDRAHGYTF.

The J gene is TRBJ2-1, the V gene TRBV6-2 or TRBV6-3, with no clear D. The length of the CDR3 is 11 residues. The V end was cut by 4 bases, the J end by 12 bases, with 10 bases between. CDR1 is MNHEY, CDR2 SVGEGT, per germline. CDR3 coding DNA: TGTGCCAGCAGTTTCCACCGTGGGCAGTTCTTC. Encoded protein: CASSFHRGQFF.

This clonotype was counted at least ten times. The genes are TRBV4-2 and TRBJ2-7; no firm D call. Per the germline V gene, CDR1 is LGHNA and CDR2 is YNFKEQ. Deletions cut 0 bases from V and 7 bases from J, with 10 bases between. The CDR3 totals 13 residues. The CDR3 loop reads CASSQDRVREQYF. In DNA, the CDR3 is TGTGCCAGCAGCCAAGATCGTGTCCGGGAGCAGTACTTC.